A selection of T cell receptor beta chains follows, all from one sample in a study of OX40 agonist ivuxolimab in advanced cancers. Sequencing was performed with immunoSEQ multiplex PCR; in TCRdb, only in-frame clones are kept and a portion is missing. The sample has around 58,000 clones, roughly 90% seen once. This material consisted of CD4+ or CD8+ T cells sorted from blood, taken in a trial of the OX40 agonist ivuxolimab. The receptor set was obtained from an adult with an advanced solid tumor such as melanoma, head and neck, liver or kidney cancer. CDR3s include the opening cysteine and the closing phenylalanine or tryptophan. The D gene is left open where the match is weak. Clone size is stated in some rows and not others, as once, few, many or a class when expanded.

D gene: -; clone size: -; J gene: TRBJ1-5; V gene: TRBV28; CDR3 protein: CASSPSYGVNQPQHF; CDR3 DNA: TGTGCCAGCAGTCCAAGTTACGGGGTGAATCAGCCCCAGCATTTT
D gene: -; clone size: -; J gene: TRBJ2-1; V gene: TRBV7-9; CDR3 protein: CASSFGQGSWEQFF; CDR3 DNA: TGTGCCAGCAGCTTTGGGCAGGGGAGTTGGGAGCAGTTCTTC
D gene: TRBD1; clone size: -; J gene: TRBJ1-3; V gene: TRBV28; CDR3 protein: CASSTSARGHSGNTIYF; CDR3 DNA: TGTGCCAGCAGCACCTCGGCCAGGGGGCACTCTGGAAACACCATATATTTT
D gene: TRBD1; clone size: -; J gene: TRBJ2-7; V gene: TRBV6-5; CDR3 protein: CASSYPGQGLNEQYF; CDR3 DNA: TGTGCCAGCAGTTACCCGGGACAGGGGCTTAACGAGCAGTACTTC
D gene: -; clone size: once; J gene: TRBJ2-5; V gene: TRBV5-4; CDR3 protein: CASSLAGGTADGKTQYF; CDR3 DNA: TGTGCCAGCAGCTTAGCGGGCGGGACTGCTGATGGGAAGACCCAGTACTTC
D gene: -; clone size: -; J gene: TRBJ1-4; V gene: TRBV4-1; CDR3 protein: CASSQESPMEKLFF; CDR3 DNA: TGCGCCAGCAGCCAAGAAAGTCCCATGGAAAAACTGTTTTTT
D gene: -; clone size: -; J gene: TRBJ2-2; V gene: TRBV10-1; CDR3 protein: CASRASSTGELFF; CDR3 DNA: TGCGCCAGCAGGGCTAGCAGCACCGGGGAGCTGTTTTTT
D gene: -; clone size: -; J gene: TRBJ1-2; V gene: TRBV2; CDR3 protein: CASRPGTSNYGYTF; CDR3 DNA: TGTGCCAGCAGGCCCGGGACAAGTAACTATGGCTACACCTTC
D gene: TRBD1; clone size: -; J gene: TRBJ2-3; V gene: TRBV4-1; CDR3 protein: CASSQTGTGRSDTQYF; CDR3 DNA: TGCGCCAGCAGCCAAACCGGGACAGGGAGGTCGGATACGCAGTATTTT
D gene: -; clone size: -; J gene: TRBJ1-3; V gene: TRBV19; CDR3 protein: CASSPRTVAGNTIYF; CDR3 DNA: TGTGCCAGTAGTCCACGGACCGTCGCAGGAAACACCATATATTTT
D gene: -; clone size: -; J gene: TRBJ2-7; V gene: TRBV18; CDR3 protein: CASSLGTELEQYF; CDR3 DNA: TGTGCCAGCTCACTAGGGACGGAGTTGGAACAGTACTTC
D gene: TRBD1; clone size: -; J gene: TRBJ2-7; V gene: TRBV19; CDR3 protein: CASSSSTGTGPYEQYF; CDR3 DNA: TGTGCCAGTAGTAGCTCCACCGGGACAGGGCCCTACGAGCAGTACTTC
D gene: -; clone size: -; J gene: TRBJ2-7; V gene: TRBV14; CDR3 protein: CASSQERGGEQYF; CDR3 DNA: TGTGCCAGCAGCCAAGAACGGGGAGGCGAGCAGTACTTC
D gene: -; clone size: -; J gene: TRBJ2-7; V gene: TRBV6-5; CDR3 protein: CASSVGSYEQYF; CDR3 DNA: TGTGCCAGCAGCGTCGGTTCCTACGAGCAGTACTTC
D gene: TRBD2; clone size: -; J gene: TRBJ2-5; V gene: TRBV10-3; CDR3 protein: CAISEAGGLGETQYF; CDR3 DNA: TGTGCCATCAGTGAGGCGGGGGGGTTGGGAGAGACCCAGTACTTC
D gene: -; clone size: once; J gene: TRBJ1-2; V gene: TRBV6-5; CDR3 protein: CASSYSGGYGYTF; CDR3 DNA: TGTGCCAGCAGTTACTCAGGGGGCTATGGCTACACCTTC
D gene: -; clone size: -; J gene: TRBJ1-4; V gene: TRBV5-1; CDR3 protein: CASSLTAYNEKLFF; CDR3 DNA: TGCGCCAGCAGCTTAACAGCCTATAATGAAAAACTGTTTTTT
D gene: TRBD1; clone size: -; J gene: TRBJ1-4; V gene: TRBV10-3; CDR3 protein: CAIRGQVNEKLFF; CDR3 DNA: TGTGCCATTAGGGGACAGGTTAATGAAAAACTGTTTTTT
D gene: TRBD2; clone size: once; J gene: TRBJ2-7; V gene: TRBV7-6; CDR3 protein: CASSSGTSGFEQYF; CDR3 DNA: TGTGCCAGCAGCTCAGGGACTAGCGGGTTCGAGCAGTACTTC
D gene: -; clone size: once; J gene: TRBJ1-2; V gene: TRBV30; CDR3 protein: CAWSQGRGYGYTF; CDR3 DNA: TGTGCCTGGAGTCAGGGACGGGGTTATGGCTACACCTTC
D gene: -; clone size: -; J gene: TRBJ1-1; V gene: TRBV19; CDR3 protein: CASSLGRVAHTEAFF; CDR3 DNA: TGTGCCAGTAGTCTGGGCAGGGTTGCCCACACTGAAGCTTTCTTT
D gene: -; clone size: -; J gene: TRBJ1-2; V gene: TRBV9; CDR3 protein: CASSPMGGSGYTF; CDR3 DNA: TGTGCCAGCAGCCCCATGGGAGGGAGTGGCTACACCTTC
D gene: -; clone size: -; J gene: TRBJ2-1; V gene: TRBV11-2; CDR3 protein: CASSLLQGVNEQFF; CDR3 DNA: TGTGCCAGCAGCTTATTGCAGGGAGTAAATGAGCAGTTCTTC
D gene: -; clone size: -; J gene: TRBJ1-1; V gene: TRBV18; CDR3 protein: CASSPTRGRAEAFF; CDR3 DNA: TGTGCCAGCTCACCAACTCGGGGGCGAGCTGAAGCTTTCTTT
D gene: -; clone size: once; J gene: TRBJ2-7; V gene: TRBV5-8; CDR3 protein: CASSLSAQGRFYEQYF; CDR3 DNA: TGTGCCAGCAGCTTGAGTGCGCAGGGGAGGTTCTACGAGCAGTACTTC
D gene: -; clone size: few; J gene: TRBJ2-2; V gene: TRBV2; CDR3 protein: CASSVSNTGELFF; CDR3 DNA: TGTGCCAGCAGTGTCTCGAACACCGGGGAGCTGTTTTTT
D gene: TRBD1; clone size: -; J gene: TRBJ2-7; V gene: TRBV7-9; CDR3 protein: CASSHGTGVYEQYF; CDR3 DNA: TGTGCCAGCAGCCACGGGACAGGGGTATACGAGCAGTACTTC
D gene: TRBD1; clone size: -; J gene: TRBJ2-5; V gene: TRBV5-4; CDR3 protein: CASSGDREETQYF; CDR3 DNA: TGTGCCAGCAGCGGGGACAGGGAAGAGACCCAGTACTTC
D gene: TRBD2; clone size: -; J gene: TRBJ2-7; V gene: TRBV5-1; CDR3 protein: CASSQGLAGVGEQYF; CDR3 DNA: TGCGCCAGCAGCCAGGGACTAGCGGGAGTAGGCGAGCAGTACTTC
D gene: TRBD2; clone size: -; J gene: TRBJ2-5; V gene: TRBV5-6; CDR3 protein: CASSRGGETQYF; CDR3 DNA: TGTGCCAGCAGCCGGGGGGGCGAGACCCAGTACTTC
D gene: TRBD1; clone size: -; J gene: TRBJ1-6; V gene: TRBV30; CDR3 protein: CAWAQGDMVSPLHF; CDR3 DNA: TGTGCCTGGGCCCAGGGGGATATGGTGTCACCCCTCCACTTT
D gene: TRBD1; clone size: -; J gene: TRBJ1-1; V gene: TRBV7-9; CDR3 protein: CASSRTTGANTEAFF; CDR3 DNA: TGTGCCAGCAGCCGCACGACAGGGGCGAACACTGAAGCTTTCTTT
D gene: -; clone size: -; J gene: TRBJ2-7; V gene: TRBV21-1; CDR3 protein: CANGIRDRDLYEQYF; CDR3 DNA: TGTGCCAACGGTATTCGGGACAGGGACCTTTACGAGCAGTACTTC
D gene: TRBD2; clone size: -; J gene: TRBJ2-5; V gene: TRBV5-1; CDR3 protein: CASSLGRGAPQETQYF; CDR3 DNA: TGCGCCAGCAGCTTGGGGCGGGGGGCCCCCCAGGAGACCCAGTACTTC
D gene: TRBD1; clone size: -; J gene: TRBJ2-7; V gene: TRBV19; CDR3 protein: CASRMGQGASYEQYF; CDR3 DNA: TGTGCCAGTAGGATGGGACAGGGGGCTTCGTACGAGCAGTACTTC
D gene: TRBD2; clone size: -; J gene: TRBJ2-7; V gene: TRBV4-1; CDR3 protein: CASSQDPGVGLAGVLYEQYF; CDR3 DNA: TGCGCCAGCAGCCAAGATCCAGGGGTCGGCCTAGCGGGAGTCCTCTACGAGCAGTACTTC
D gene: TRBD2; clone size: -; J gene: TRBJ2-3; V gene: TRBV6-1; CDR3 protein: CASSEAQRGDTDTQYF; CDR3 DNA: TGTGCCAGCAGTGAGGCGCAGCGGGGGGACACAGATACGCAGTATTTT
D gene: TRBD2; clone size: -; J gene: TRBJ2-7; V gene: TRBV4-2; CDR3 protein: CASSHPGTGTSSYEQYF; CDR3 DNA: TGTGCCAGCAGCCACCCCGGGACCGGGACTAGCTCCTACGAGCAGTACTTC
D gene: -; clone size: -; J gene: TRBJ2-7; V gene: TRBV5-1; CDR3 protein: CASSAGQPAYEQYF; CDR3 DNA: TGCGCCAGCAGTGCGGGACAACCGGCCTACGAGCAGTACTTC
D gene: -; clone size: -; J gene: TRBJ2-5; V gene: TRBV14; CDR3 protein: CASSQDRAGAETQYF; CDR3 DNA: TGTGCCAGCAGCCAAGATCGGGCAGGGGCGGAGACCCAGTACTTC
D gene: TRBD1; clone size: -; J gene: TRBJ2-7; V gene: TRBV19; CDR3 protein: CASSPGQGPYEQYF; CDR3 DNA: TGTGCCAGTAGCCCGGGACAGGGGCCCTACGAGCAGTACTTC
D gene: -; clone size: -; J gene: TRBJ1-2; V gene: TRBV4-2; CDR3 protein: CASSQDLTGFDGYTF; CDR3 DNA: TGTGCCAGCAGCCAAGATCTAACAGGGTTTGATGGCTACACCTTC
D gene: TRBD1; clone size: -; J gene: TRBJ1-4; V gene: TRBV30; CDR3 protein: CAWSGRGREDEKLFF; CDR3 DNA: TGTGCCTGGAGTGGCAGGGGGCGCGAGGATGAAAAACTGTTTTTT
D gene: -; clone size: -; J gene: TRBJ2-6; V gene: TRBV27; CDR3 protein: CASKSPLSGANVLTF; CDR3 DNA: TGTGCCAGCAAGAGTCCACTTTCTGGGGCCAACGTCCTGACTTTC
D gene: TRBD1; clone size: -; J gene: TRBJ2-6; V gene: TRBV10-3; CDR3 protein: CAIGGQGVAGANVLTF; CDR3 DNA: TGTGCCATCGGGGGACAGGGCGTTGCTGGGGCCAACGTCCTGACTTTC
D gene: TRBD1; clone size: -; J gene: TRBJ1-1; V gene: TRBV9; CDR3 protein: CASSFRGRETEAFF; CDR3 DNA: TGTGCCAGCAGCTTCAGGGGGCGGGAGACTGAAGCTTTCTTT
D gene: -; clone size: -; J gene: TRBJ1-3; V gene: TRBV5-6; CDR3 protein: CASSRLGSGNTIYF; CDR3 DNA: TGTGCCAGCAGCCGCTTGGGCTCTGGAAACACCATATATTTT
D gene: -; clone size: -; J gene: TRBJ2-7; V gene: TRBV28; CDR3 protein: CASSTPLSGPASEQYF; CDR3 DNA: TGTGCCAGCAGCACCCCGCTATCAGGCCCCGCGAGTGAGCAGTACTTC
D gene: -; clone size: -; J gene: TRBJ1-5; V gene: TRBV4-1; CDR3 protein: CASSQVDGRLNQPQHF; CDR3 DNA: TGCGCCAGCAGCCAAGTGGACGGCCGACTCAATCAGCCCCAGCATTTT
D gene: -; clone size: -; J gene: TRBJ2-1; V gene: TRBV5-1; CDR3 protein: CASSLAPGDYNEQFF; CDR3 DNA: TGCGCCAGCAGCTTGGCCCCAGGGGATTACAATGAGCAGTTCTTC